The present entry profiles one T cell receptor beta chain with its context. Its specificity is unknown. All donors participated as healthy donors of bone marrow. PCR involved 60 Vbeta and 13 Jbeta primers. Clones were sequenced by immunoSEQ multiplex PCR, and TCRdb holds only the in-frame ones, with some missing. The sample lists approximately 120,000 clones, over 65% occurring once. CDR3 size: 13 residues. The germline gives CDR1 MNHNS, CDR2 SASEGT. The entry originates in a study of cytomegalovirus exposure and HLA in healthy donors. Study-wide points: TCR beta chains associated with HLA were, in a later analysis, more clonally expanded than equally common others. Some V segments (TRBV6-2 and TRBV6-3 among them) were excluded as indistinguishable. For TCR beta chains, V- and J-gene trimming was later linked to a missense DCLRE1C variant.

The TCR comes from a female donor in good health and CMV-seronegative. Sequenced material: PBMCs. The chain joins TRBV6-1 to TRBJ2-5; D is undetermined. The J call could be wrong; TRBJ2-7 is a better fit for the DNA end. CDR3 sequence reads: CASCQVIAYEQYF. DNA for the CDR3: TGTGCCAGCTGCCAAGTCATTGCCTACGAGCAGTACTTC.